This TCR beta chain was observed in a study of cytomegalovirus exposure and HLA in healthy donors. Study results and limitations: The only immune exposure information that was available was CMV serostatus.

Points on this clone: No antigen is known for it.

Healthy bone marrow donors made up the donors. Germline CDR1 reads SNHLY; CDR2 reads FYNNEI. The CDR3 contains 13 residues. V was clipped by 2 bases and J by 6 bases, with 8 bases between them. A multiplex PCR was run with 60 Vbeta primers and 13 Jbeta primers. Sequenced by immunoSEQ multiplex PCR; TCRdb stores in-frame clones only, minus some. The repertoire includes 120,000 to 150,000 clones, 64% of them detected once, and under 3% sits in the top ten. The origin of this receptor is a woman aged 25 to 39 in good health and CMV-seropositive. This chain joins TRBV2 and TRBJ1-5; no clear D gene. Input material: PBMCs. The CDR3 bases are TGTGCCAGCAGTGAATTGAGGGCTCAGCCCCAGCATTTT. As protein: CASSELRAQPQHF.